Included here is one T cell receptor beta chain sequence, with context. J lost 1 base, V lost 1 base, and 9 bases had no gene match. CDR3 size: 18 residues. Germline V CDR1 and CDR2: SGHTA, FQGNSA. This entry belongs to a study of cytomegalovirus exposure and HLA in healthy donors. This PCR relied on a set of 60 Vbeta primers and 13 Jbeta primers. Profiling relied on immunoSEQ multiplex PCR, and the TCRdb table lists in-frame clones only, not all of them. Of some 170,000 clones listed, under 80% were seen once; the top ten hold around 2.3%. Each of the donors was a healthy bone marrow donor. The rearrangement links TRBV7-2 to TRBJ2-1, with 8 bases identical to TRBD2. The sample comprised PBMCs. This clonotype was sampled from a human donor in good health. CDR3 protein: CASSLGGGRGASYNEQFF. CDR3 nucleotide sequence: TGTGCCAGCAGCTTAGGGGGCGGGCGGGGGGCATCCTACAATGAGCAGTTCTTC.